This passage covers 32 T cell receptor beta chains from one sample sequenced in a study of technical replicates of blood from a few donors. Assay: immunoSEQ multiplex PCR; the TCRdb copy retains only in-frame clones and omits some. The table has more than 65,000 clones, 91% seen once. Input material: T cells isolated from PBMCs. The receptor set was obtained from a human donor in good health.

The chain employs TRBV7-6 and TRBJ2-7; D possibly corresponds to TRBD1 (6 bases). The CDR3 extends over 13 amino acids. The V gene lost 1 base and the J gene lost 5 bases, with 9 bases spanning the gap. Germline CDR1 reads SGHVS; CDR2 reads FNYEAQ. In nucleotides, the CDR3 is TGTGCCAGCAGCTTAGAGTACAGGGACGAGCAGTACTTC. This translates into CASSLEYRDEQYF. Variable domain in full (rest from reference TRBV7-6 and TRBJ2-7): GAGVSQSPRYKVTKRGQDVALRCDPISGHVSLYWYRQALGQGPEFLTYFNYEAQQDKSGLPNDRFSAERPEGSISTLTIQRTEQRDSAMYRCASSLEYRDEQYFGPGTRLTVT.

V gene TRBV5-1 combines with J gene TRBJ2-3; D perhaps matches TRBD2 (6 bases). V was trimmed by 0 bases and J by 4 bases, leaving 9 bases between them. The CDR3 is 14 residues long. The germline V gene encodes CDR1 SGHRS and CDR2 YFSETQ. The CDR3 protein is CASSLVRGPDTQYF. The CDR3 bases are TGCGCCAGCAGCTTGGTGCGGGGTCCAGATACGCAGTATTTT.

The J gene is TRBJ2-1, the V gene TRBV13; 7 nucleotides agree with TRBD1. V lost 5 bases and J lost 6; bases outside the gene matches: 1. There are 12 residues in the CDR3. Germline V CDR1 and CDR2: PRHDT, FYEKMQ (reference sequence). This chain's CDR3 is CASSGTVNEQFF. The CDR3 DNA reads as TGTGCCAGCAGCGGGACAGTCAATGAGCAGTTCTTC.

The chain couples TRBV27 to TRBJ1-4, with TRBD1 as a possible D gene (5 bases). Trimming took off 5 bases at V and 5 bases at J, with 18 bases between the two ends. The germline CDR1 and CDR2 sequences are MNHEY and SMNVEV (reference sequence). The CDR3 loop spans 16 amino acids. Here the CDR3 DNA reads TGTGCCAGCAGTGGGGGGTCGACGAGCAGGAATGAAAAACTGTTTTTT. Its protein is CASSGGSTSRNEKLFF. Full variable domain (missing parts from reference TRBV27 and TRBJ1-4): EAQVTQNPRYLITVTGKKLTVTCSQNMNHEYMSWYRQDPGLGLRQIYYSMNVEVTDKGDVPEGYKVSRKEKRNFPLILESPSPNQTSLYFCASSGGSTSRNEKLFFGSGTQLSVL.

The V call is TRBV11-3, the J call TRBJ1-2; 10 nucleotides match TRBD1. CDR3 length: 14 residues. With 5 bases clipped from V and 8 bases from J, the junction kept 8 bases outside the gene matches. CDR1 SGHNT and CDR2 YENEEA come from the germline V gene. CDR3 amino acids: CASSQPGTGVGYTF. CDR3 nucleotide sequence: TGTGCCAGCAGCCAACCCGGGACAGGGGTAGGCTACACCTTC.

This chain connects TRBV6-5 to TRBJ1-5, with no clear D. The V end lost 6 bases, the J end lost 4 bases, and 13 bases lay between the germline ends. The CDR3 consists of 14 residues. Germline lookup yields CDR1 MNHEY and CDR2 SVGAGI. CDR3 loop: CASRPRTGNQPQHF. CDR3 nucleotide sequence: TGTGCCAGCAGACCCAGGACGGGAAATCAGCCCCAGCATTTT.

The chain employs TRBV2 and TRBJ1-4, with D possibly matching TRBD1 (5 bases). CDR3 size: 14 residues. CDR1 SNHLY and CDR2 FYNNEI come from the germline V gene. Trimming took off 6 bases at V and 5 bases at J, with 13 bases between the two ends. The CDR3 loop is CASRKTELNEKLFF. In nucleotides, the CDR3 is TGTGCCAGCAGGAAGACAGAGTTGAATGAAAAACTGTTTTTT.

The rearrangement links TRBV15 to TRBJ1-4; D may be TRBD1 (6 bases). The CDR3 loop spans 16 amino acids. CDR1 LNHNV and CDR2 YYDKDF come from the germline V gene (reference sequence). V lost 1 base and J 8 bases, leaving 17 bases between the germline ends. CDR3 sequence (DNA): TGTGCCACCAGCAGAGGGCTGGGGCAGGGGATCGAAAAACTGTTTTTT. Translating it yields CATSRGLGQGIEKLFF. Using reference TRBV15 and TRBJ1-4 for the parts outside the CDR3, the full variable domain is DAMVIQNPRYQVTQFGKPVTLSCSQTLNHNVMYWYQQKSSQAPKLLFHYYDKDFNNEADTPDNFQSRRPNTSFCFLDIRSPGLGDTAMYLCATSRGLGQGIEKLFFGSGTQLSVL.

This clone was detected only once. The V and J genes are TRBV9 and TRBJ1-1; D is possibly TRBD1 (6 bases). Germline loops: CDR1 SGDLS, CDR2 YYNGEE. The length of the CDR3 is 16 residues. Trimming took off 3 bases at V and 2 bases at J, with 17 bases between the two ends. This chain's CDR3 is CASSASLQGLNTEAFF. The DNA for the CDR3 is TGTGCCAGCAGCGCCAGTTTACAGGGATTAAACACTGAAGCTTTCTTT.

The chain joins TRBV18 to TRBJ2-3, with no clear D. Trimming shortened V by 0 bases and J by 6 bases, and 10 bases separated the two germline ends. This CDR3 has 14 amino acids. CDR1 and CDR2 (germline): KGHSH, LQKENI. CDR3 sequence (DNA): TGTGCCAGCTCACCACCGGCGGCCCCGGATACGCAGTATTTT. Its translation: CASSPPAAPDTQYF.

Here the CDR3 DNA reads TGTGCCTGGAGAGGTCCGGGAAATGAAAAACTGTTTTTT. The encoded protein is CAWRGPGNEKLFF. This chain uses TRBV30 with TRBJ1-4, with D hard to call. This CDR3 is 13 amino acids long. V gave up 3 bases and J gave up 5 bases, with 10 bases separating them. In germline, CDR1 is GTSNPN, CDR2 SVGIG (reference sequence).

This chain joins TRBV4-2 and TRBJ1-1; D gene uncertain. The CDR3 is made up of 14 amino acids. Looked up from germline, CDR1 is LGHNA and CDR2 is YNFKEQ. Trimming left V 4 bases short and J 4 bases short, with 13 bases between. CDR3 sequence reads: CASSPSRVGTEAFF. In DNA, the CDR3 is TGTGCCAGCAGCCCATCTCGGGTGGGCACTGAAGCTTTCTTT.

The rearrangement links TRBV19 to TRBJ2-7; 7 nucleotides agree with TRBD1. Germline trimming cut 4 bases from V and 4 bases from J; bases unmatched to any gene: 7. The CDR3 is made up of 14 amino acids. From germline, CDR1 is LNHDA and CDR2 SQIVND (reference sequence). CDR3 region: CASSTIDRDYEQYF. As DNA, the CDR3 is TGTGCCAGTAGTACAATAGACAGGGATTACGAGCAGTACTTC.

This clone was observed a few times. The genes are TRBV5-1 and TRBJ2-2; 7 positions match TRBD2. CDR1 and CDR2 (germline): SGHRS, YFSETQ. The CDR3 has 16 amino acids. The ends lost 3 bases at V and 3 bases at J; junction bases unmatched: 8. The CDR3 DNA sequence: TGCGCCAGCAGCTCCTCTAGCGGTACTTACACCGGGGAGCTGTTTTTT. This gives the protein CASSSSSGTYTGELFF.

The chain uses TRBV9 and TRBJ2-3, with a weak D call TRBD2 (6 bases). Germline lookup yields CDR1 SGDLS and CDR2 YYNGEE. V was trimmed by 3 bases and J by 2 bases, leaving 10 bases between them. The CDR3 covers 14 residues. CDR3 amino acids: CASSDWRDTDTQYF. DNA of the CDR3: TGTGCCAGCAGCGATTGGCGGGACACAGATACGCAGTATTTT.

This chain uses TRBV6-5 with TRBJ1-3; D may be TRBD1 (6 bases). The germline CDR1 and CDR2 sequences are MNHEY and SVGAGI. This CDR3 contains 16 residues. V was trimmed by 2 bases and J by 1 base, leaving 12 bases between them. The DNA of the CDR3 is TGTGCCAGCAGTTACCAACCAACAGGGTCTGGAAACACCATATATTTT. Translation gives CASSYQPTGSGNTIYF.

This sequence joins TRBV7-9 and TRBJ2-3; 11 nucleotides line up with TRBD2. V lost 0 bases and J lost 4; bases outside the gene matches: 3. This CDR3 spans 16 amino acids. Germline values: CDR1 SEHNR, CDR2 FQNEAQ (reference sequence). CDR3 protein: CASSLAISGRADTQYF. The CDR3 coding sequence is TGTGCCAGCAGCTTAGCGATTAGCGGGAGGGCAGATACGCAGTATTTT.

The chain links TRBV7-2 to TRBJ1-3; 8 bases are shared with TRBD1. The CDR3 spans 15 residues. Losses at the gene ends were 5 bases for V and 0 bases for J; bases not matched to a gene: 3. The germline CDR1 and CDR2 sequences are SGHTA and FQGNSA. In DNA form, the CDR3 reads TGTGCCAGCAGCCAGGGGGCTTTCTCTGGAAACACCATATATTTT. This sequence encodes CASSQGAFSGNTIYF.

CDR3 coding DNA: TGTGCCAGCACCTACGCCGGGACAAAGCTCTACGAGCAGTACTTC. It codes for CASTYAGTKLYEQYF. This rearrangement joins TRBV6-1 to TRBJ2-7, with a weak D call TRBD1 (6 bases). The CDR3 covers 15 residues. Germline V gene lookup returns CDR1 MNHNS and CDR2 SASEGT. The ends were cut back, 7 bases at V and 3 bases at J, with 19 bases in the middle.

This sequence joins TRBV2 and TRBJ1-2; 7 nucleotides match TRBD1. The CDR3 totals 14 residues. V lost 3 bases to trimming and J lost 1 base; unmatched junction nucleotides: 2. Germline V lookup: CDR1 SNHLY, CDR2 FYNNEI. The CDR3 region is CASSEGQHNYGYTF. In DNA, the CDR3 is TGTGCCAGCAGTGAGGGACAGCATAACTATGGCTACACCTTC.

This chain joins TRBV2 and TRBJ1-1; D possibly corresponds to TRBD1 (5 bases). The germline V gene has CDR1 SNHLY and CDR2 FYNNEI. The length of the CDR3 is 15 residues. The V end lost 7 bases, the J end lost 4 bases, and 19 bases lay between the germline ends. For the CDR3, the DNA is TGTGCCAGCACCTACGGGGGGGACGGCGGCACTGAAGCTTTCTTT. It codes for CASTYGGDGGTEAFF.

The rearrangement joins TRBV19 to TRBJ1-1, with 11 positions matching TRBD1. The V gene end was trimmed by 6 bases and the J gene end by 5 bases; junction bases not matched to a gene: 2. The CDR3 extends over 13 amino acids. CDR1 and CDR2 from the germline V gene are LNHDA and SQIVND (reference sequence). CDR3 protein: CASRGQGVTEAFF. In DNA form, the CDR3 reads TGTGCCAGTAGGGGACAGGGGGTGACTGAAGCTTTCTTT.

The CDR3 nucleotides are TGTGCCAGCAGCCCCGACAGGGGGCGAGATGGCTACACCTTC. This encodes CASSPDRGRDGYTF. This sequence joins TRBV11-2 and TRBJ1-2, with 10 bases matching TRBD1. Germline CDR1 and CDR2: SGHAT and FQNNGV. V was pared by 5 bases and J by 6 bases, with 6 bases of the junction left unmatched. The CDR3 is made up of 14 amino acids.

CDR3 sequence reads: CASRWGQGPNTEAFF. CDR3 coding DNA: TGTGCCAGTAGATGGGGACAGGGGCCTAACACTGAAGCTTTCTTT. The chain employs TRBV19 and TRBJ1-1; TRBD1 aligns across 10 bases. V was clipped by 6 bases and J by 2 bases; unmatched bases: 6. CDR1 is LNHDA, CDR2 SQIVND, per germline (reference sequence). This CDR3 contains 15 residues.

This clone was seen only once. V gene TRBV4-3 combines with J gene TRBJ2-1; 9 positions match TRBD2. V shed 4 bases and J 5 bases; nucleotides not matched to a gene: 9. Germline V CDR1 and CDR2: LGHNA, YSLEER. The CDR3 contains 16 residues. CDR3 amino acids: CASSPRAGGTNNEQFF. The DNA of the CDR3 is TGCGCCAGCAGCCCGAGAGCGGGAGGAACGAACAATGAGCAGTTCTTC.

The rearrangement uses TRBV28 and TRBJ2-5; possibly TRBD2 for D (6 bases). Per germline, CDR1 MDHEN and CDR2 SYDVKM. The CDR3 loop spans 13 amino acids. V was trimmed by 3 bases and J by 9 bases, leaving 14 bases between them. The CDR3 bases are TGTGCCAGCAGTTTTGCAGGGACGGGGGCCCAGTACTTC. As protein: CASSFAGTGAQYF.

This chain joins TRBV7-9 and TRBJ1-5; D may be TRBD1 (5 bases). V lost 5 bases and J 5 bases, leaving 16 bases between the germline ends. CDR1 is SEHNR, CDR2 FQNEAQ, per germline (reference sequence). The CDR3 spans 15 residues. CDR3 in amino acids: CASSVRVVKDQPQHF. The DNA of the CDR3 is TGTGCCAGCAGCGTCAGGGTAGTAAAGGATCAGCCCCAGCATTTT.

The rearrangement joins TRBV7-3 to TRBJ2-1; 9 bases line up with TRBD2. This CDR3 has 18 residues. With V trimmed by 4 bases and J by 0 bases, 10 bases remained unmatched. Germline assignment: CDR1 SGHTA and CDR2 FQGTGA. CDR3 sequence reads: CASSSHPLAGSSYNEQFF. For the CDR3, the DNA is TGTGCCAGCAGCTCGCACCCTCTAGCGGGGAGCTCCTACAATGAGCAGTTCTTC.

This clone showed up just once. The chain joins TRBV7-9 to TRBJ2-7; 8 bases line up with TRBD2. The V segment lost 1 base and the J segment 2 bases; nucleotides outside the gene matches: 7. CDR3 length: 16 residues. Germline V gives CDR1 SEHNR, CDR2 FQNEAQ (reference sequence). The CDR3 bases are TGTGCCAGCAGCTTAGGGGTAGCGGGATATCCCTACGAGCAGTACTTC. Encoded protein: CASSLGVAGYPYEQYF. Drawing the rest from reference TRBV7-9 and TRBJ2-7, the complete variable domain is DTGVSQNPRHKITKRGQNVTFRCDPISEHNRLYWYRQTLGQGPEFLTYFQNEAQLEKSRLLSDRFSAERPKGSFSTLEIQRTEQGDSAMYLCASSLGVAGYPYEQYFGPGTRLTVT.

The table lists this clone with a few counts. CDR3 sequence reads: CASSTGLPYEQYF. CDR3 DNA sequence: TGTGCCAGTAGTACGGGACTCCCCTACGAGCAGTACTTC. V is TRBV19 and J is TRBJ2-7, with D possibly TRBD2 on 6 matching bases. Between the trimmed V and J ends, which lost 4 bases and 2 bases, there was a span of 9 bases. CDR3 length: 13 residues. Germline V gene sequence: CDR1 LNHDA, CDR2 SQIVND (reference sequence).

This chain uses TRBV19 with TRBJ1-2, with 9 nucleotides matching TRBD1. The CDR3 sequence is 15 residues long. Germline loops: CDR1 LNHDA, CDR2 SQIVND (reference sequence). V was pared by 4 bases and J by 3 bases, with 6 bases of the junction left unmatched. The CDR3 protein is CASSTAGQGYYGYTF. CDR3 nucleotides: TGTGCCAGTAGTACTGCGGGACAGGGATACTATGGCTACACCTTC.

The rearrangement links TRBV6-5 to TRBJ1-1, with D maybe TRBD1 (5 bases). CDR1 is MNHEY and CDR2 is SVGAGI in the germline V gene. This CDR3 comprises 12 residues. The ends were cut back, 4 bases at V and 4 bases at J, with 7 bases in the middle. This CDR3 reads CASSLTVTEAFF. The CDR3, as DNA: TGTGCCAGCAGTTTGACAGTCACTGAAGCTTTCTTT.